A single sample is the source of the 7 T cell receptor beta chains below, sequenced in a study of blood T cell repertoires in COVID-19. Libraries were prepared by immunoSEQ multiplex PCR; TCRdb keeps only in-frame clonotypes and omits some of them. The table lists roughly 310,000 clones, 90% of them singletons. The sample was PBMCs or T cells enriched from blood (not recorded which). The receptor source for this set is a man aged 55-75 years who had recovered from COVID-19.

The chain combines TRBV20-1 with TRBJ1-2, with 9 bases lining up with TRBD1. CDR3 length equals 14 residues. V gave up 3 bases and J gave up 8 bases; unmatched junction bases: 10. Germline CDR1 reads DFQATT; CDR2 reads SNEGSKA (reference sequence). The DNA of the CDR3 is TGCAGTGCTAGTTCTTTCGGGACAGGGCAAGGCTACACCTTC. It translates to CSASSFGTGQGYTF.

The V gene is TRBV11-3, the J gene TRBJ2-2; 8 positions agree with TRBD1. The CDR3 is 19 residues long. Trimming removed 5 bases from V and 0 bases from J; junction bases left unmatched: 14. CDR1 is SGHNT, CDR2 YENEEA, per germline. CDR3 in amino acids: CASSPPLGQASTNTGELFF. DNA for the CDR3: TGTGCCAGCAGCCCCCCCCTGGGACAGGCCTCTACGAACACCGGGGAGCTGTTTTTT.

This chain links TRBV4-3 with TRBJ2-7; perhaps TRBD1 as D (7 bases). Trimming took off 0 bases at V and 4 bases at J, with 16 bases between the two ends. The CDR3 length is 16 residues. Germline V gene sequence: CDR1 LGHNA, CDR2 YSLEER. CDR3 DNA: TGCGCCAGCAGCCAAGATTCGCAGGGGGACTGGTACGAGCAGTACTTC. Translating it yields CASSQDSQGDWYEQYF.

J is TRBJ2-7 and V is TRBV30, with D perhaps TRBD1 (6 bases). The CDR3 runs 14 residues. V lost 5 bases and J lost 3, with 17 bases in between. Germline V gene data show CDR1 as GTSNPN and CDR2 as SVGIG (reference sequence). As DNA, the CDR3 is TGTGCCTGGGCTACAGGGCTCGGCGTCTACGAGCAGTACTTC. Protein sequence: CAWATGLGVYEQYF.

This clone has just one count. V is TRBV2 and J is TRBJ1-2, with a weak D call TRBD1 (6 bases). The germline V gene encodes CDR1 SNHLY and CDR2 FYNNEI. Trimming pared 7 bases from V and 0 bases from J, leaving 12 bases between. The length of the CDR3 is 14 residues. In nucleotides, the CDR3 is TGTGCCAGCAATCCGGGACAAGCTAACTATGGCTACACCTTC. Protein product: CASNPGQANYGYTF.

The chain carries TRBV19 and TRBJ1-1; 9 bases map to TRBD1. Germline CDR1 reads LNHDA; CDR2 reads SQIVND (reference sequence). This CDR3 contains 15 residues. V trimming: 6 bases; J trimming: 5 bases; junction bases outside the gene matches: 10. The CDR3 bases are TGTGCCAGTAGCCTGGGACAGGGTACGGGGACTGAAGCTTTCTTT. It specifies CASSLGQGTGTEAFF.

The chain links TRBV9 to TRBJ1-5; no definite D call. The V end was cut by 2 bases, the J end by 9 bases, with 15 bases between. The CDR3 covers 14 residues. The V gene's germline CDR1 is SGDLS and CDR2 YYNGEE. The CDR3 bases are TGTGCCAGCAGCGTCAATACCCTCCGGGGGCCCCAGCATTTT. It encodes CASSVNTLRGPQHF.